This T cell receptor beta chain was retrieved from a study of response to subunit inactivated influenza vaccine. The study's findings and limits: Authors suggested each seasonal flu vaccination may recruit only limited numbers of new T cells.

TCRdb recomputed calls from the RT-PCR reads with MiXCR, one row per CDR3 protein. The table has hundreds of thousands of distinct CDR3 sequences, approximately 15% seen once. Germline-derived CDR1 and CDR2 are SQVTM and ANQGSEA. Trimming removed 7 bases at V and 3 bases at J, with 12 bases between. CDR3 length: 12 amino acids. This clonotype has at least ten counts. Its cognate antigen is unknown. This chain uses TRBV29-1 with TRBJ1-1, with D unresolved. The source is a man aged 50 to 60 who received an inactivated influenza vaccine. The specimen was PBMCs from blood, collected 14 to 15 days before vaccination. The CDR3 loop reads CSAARSDTEAFF. CDR3 DNA sequence: TGCAGCGCCGCAAGATCGGACACTGAAGCTTTCTTT.